Following are 9 T cell receptor beta chains from one sample sequenced in a study of T cell responses to AZD1222 COVID-19 vaccine. Assay: immunoSEQ multiplex PCR; the TCRdb copy retains only in-frame clones and omits some. The sample lists 130,000 or so clones; 88% were seen once. The sample was peripheral blood, taken 28 days after the second AZD1222 dose. These receptors were obtained from an adult who received the AZD1222 COVID-19 vaccine.

The chain employs TRBV9 and TRBJ1-3; D is undetermined. V lost 3 bases to trimming and J lost 0 bases, with 13 bases between them. This CDR3 is 16 amino acids long. Germline CDR1 and CDR2: SGDLS and YYNGEE. CDR3 nucleotide sequence: TGTGCCAGCAGCGCGCAATCAGGCCCCTCTGGAAACACCATATATTTT. Its protein product is CASSAQSGPSGNTIYF.

The gene calls are TRBV19 and TRBJ1-4; 8 nucleotides match TRBD1. V was pared by 2 bases and J by 8 bases, with 7 bases of the junction left unmatched. This CDR3 has 15 amino acids. CDR1 is LNHDA, CDR2 SQIVND, per germline (reference sequence). DNA of the CDR3: TGTGCCAGTAGTATATCCCCTCGGACAGGGGAAAAACTGTTTTTT. Protein sequence: CASSISPRTGEKLFF.

This chain joins TRBV3-1 (or the pseudogene TRBV3-2) and TRBJ1-4; D not certain. Germline lookup yields CDR1 LGHDT and CDR2 YNNKEL (reference sequence). The CDR3 loop spans 13 amino acids. Trimming cost V 0 bases and J 8 bases, with 7 bases left between them. The CDR3 sequence is CASSQDFGEKLFF. The CDR3 nucleotides read TGTGCCAGCAGCCAAGATTTCGGGGAAAAACTGTTTTTT.

The chain joins TRBV7-2 to TRBJ1-5, with D tentatively TRBD1 (6 bases). Trimming removed 5 bases at V and 5 bases at J, with 13 bases between. Looked up from germline, CDR1 is SGHTA and CDR2 is FQGNSA. The CDR3 sequence is 14 residues long. The CDR3 spells CASSPDRTHQPQHF. The CDR3 coding sequence is TGTGCCAGCAGCCCCGACAGGACACATCAGCCCCAGCATTTT.

The V and J genes are TRBV7-2 and TRBJ1-4; D is unclear. The V end lost 5 bases, the J end lost 8 bases, and 18 bases lay between the germline ends. Germline CDR1 reads SGHTA; CDR2 reads FQGNSA. The CDR3 covers 15 residues. CDR3 region: CASSPDTGSGEKLFF. The DNA of the CDR3 is TGTGCCAGCAGCCCCGATACGGGAAGTGGGGAAAAACTGTTTTTT.

The chain joins TRBV30 to TRBJ2-5; D gene unclear. Germline V gives CDR1 GTSNPN, CDR2 SVGIG (reference sequence). Trimming left V 2 bases short and J 5 bases short, with 9 bases between. The CDR3 covers 12 residues. CDR3 amino acids: CAWSPLSETQYF. The CDR3 DNA follows: TGTGCCTGGAGTCCTCTTAGTGAGACCCAGTACTTC.

The chain employs TRBV27 and TRBJ1-5; a weak D match, TRBD1 (6 bases). The CDR3 totals 14 residues. CDR1 MNHEY and CDR2 SMNVEV come from the germline V gene (reference sequence). Trimming shortened V by 6 bases and J by 1 base, and 10 bases separated the two germline ends. The chain's CDR3 is CASRPGVSNQPQHF. The CDR3 DNA reads TGTGCCAGCAGGCCAGGGGTAAGCAATCAGCCCCAGCATTTT.

V and J are TRBV24-1 and TRBJ1-6; no clear D. The CDR3 spans 17 residues. From germline, CDR1 is KGHDR and CDR2 SFDVKD. Trimming stripped 5 bases from V and 0 bases from J, with 13 bases between. The CDR3, as DNA: TGTGCCACCAGTGCCCTAGCCTCGAGCTCCTATAATTCACCCCTCCACTTT. Amino acid sequence: CATSALASSSYNSPLHF.

This clone was counted only a few times. The chain joins TRBV11-3 to TRBJ1-2, with 8 bases that match TRBD1. The ends lost 0 bases at V and 2 bases at J; junction bases unmatched: 5. Per the germline V gene, CDR1 is SGHNT and CDR2 is YENEEA. The CDR3 runs 16 residues. CDR3 residues: CASSLEGRQGNYGYTF. The CDR3, as DNA: TGTGCCAGCAGCTTAGAGGGGAGACAGGGGAACTATGGCTACACCTTC.